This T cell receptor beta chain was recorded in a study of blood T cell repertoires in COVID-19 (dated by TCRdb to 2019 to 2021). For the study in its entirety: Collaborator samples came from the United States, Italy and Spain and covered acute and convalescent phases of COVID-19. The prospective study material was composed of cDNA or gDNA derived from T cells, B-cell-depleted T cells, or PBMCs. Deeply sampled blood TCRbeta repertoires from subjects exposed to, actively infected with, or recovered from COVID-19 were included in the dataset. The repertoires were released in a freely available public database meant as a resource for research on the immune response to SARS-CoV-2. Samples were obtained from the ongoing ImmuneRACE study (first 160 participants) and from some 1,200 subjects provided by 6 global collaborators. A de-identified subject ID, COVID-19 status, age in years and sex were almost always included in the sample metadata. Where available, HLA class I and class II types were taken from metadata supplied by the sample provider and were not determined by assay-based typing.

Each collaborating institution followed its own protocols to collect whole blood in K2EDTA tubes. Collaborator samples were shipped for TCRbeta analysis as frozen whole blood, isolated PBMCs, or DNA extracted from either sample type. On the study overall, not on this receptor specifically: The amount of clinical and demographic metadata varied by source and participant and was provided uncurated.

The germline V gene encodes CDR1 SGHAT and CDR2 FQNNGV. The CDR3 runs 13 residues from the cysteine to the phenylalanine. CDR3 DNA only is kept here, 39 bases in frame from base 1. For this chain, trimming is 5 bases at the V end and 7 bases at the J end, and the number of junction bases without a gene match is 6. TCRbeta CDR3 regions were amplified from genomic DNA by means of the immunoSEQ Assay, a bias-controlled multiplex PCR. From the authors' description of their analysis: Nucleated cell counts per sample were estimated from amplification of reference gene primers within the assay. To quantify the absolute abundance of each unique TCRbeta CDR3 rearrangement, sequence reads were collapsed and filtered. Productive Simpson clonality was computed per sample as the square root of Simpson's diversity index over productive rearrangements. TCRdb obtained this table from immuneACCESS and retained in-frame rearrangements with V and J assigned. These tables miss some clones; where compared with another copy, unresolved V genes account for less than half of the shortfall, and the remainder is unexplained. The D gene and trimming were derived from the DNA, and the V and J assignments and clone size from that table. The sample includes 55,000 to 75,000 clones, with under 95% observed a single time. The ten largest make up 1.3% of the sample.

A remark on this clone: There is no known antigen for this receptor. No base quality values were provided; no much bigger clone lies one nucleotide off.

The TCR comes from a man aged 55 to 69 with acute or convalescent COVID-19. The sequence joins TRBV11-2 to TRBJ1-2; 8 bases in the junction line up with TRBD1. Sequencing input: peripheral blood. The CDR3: CASSPTGGSGYTF. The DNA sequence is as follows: TGTGCCAGCAGCCCCACAGGGGGAAGTGGCTACACCTTC.